This T cell receptor beta chain originates from a study of shared clonotypes between healthy human individuals (dated by TCRdb to the early 2020s). About the study as a whole: A couple of women and a few men aged 18 to 49 years were included in the cohort. Blood TCR repertoires of roughly 5 healthy adults were deeply sequenced to estimate repertoire size and the extent of clonotype sharing between individuals. For each donor, CD4 naive and CD4 memory were each given three plates, CD8 naive was given two plates, and CD8 memory was given one plate. To increase sequencing depth and limit assay-specific biases, TCR repertoire library preparation and sequencing were carried out by different laboratories using diverse techniques. Leukapheresis yielded between about 0.94 and 8.9 billion PBMCs per donor. On the study overall, not on this receptor specifically: Incomplete sequencing was indicated by rarefaction of sorted-subset datasets, despite the large sequencing depth. Across a few donors, about 5% of naive CD4, approximately 4% of naive CD8, 2.3% of memory CD4, and about 0.44% of memory CD8 clonotypes were shared. Compared with non-shared clonotypes, the clonotypes found in all four sorted-subset donors had higher generation probabilities. Estimated clonotype richness was generally larger for naive than for memory subsets. The small number of donors limited the genetic and exposure-history diversity represented. Pairwise subsampling indicated that sequencing depth was expected to affect the degree of clonotype sharing among donors. Sampling was restricted to blood, and TCR repertoires in tissue are likely to differ from TCR repertoires in blood.

V drops 6 bases and J drops 4 bases, leaving 0 bases in between. The CDR3 numbers 9 residues from cysteine through phenylalanine. Only the CDR3 DNA is retained, 27 bases long and in frame from the first base. In the germline V gene, CDR1 corresponds to MNHEY and CDR2 to SVGAGI. Using the deep immunoSEQ assay, multiplex PCR amplified TCR CDR3 regions from genomic DNA. Extracted genomic DNA from each cell subset was spread evenly across all wells of several immunoSEQ 96-well plates, with each plate serving as a replicate. Each replicate PCR for sorted subsets received around 200 ng genomic DNA, equal to about 29,000 T cell genomes. Purified libraries were quantified with a Qubit 3.0 fluorometer, sized on a Bioanalyzer 2100, and re-quantified with the KAPA Library Quantification kit. Each immunoSEQ 96-well plate was sequenced on its own single-read 150-cycle Illumina NextSeq 550 flow cell. Per the source publication's procedure: Because only junctional sequences without quality scores were contained in the immunoSEQ output, filtering matching that applied to full-length reads could not be performed. Sequences were annotated with PyIR, a Python wrapper for IgBLAST v1.9, and V/J genes and CDR3 were assigned using IMGT germline references. Reads were filtered out if the reads had weak V/J assignments (E-value above 1e-6), no CDR3, stop codons, out-of-frame junctions, or ambiguous translated residues. V3J clonotypes were defined as sequences sharing the same inferred V gene, J gene, and CDR3 amino acid sequence. Percentage overlap between repertoires was computed as shared unique clonotypes divided by the size of the smaller repertoire. RTK rarefaction, the Chao1 estimator, and Recon v2.1 estimates of unobserved clonotypes were used to assess repertoire richness. Generation probabilities were computed with OLGA for all TCRbeta clonotypes obtained by the gDNA method from several donors. TCRdb holds this immuneACCESS table with in-frame rearrangements only. Some clones are missing; in checked studies, unresolved V genes explain under half, and the rest has no known cause. That table gives V, J and clone size, and the DNA gave D and trimming. Counted in this sample were 2,500,000 or so clones; around nine tenths of them appeared once. The top ten hold about 0.13% of the sample.

The donors were healthy, HIV-negative adults who had no recently reported acute infections or vaccinations. All donors were Caucasian adults living in Nashville, Tennessee, USA. CD4+ T cells were enriched by magnetic negative selection, after which naive cells were positively selected on CD45RA and the negative fraction was taken as the memory subset. After blood collection by leukapheresis, PBMCs were isolated using Ficoll-Histopaque density gradient centrifugation and then cryopreserved in the vapor phase of liquid nitrogen. Analytical flow cytometry was used to check the purity and quantity of each magnetically sorted T cell population. Each sorted fraction had its genomic DNA isolated and then quantified by UV absorbance on a Nanodrop 2000c. This clone appeared once. Its specific antigen is unknown. Base qualities are not provided; no much larger clone lies one nucleotide away.

The chain uses TRBV6-5 and TRBJ1-2; there is no confident call for the D gene. The sequencing sample was made of naive CD4+ T cells sorted from blood. Sample cell subset or site, as interpreted from the label and publication: CD45RA+ positively selected. The sequence was collected from a man aged 18-30 years in good health. The CDR3 reads CASSYGYTF. At the DNA level, the sequence is TGTGCCAGCAGCTATGGCTACACCTTC.